The following is a TCR beta chain sequence with its context. What it binds is not known. This entry is derived from a study of T cell responses to AZD1222 COVID-19 vaccine. General study points: Seropositivity was recorded at baseline in only 6 or 7 AZD1222 recipients.

CDR3 length equals 14 residues. Looked up from germline, CDR1 is SQVTM and CDR2 is ANQGSEA. Trimming pared 0 bases from V and 5 bases from J, leaving 14 bases between. Only in-frame clones appear in the TCRdb table, and some are missing; sequencing was by immunoSEQ multiplex PCR. The sample contains about 130,000 clones, approximately 86% of which appear only once. The sequence came from an adult who received the AZD1222 COVID-19 vaccine. The specimen was peripheral blood, collected 28 days after the second AZD1222 dose. The J gene is TRBJ2-7, the V gene TRBV29-1; tentatively, D is TRBD2 (6 bases). This chain's CDR3 is CSVEDPGGPHEQYF. The CDR3 bases are TGCAGCGTTGAAGACCCCGGGGGTCCCCACGAGCAGTACTTC.